Below, 7 T cell receptor beta chains from the same sample are listed, as sequenced in a study of CD8+CD57+ T cells in acquired aplastic anemia. Genomic DNA was employed as the template in profiling TCR beta VDJ and CDR3. TCRdb called the reads again in MiXCR, with one record for every CDR3 protein. There are around 500,000 distinct CDR3 sequences in the sample; around 33% occur only once, and roughly 0.89% lies in the top ten. For sequencing, patients were chosen who had shown expansion of CD8+CD57+ cells by flow cytometry. Sequencing used sorted CD4+, CD8+, or CD8+CD57+ T cells (not recorded which) from PBMCs. Receptors were obtained from a human donor with aplastic anemia.

The chain combines TRBV6-7 with TRBJ1-5; D is ambiguous. TRBV6-7 is an ORF for which the function is uncertain. This CDR3 is built from 14 residues. With 7 bases removed from V and 0 bases from J, the gap between germline ends came to 10 bases. CDR3 DNA sequence: TGTGCCAGCATAGTCATCTATAGCAATCAGCCCCAGCATTTT. As protein: CASIVIYSNQPQHF.

This chain joins TRBV25-1 and TRBJ1-5, with D hard to call. Trimming removed 4 bases at V and 3 bases at J, with 13 bases between. The germline gives CDR1 MGHDK, CDR2 SYGVNS. The CDR3 covers 15 residues. As DNA, the CDR3 is TGTGCCAGCAGTGCTAGATCAGGTATCAATCAGCCCCAGCATTTT. It translates to CASSARSGINQPQHF.

The chain links TRBV11-2 to TRBJ2-3, with 7 bases fitting TRBD2. The germline CDR1 and CDR2 sequences are SGHAT and FQNNGV. V shed 2 bases, J shed 3 bases, and the junction held 5 bases outside the gene matches. The CDR3 runs 15 residues. CDR3 in DNA: TGTGCCAGCAGCTTAACCAGCGGGGAAACAGATACGCAGTATTTT. Protein product: CASSLTSGETDTQYF.

This clonotype was found many times. The chain couples TRBV19 to TRBJ1-2; D possibly corresponds to TRBD1 (5 bases). CDR3 size: 13 residues. V lost 3 bases, J lost 4 bases, and 9 bases lay in between. Per germline, CDR1 LNHDA and CDR2 SQIVND (reference sequence). CDR3 in amino acids: CASSIQGGYGYTF. The DNA for the CDR3 is TGTGCCAGTAGTATCCAGGGAGGCTATGGCTACACCTTC.

This clonotype was seen only a few times. The J gene is TRBJ2-7, the V gene TRBV7-9; D not certain. The CDR3 extends over 11 amino acids. Germline CDR1 reads SEHNR; CDR2 reads FQNEAQ (reference sequence). The V and J ends lost 3 bases and 7 bases respectively, with 7 bases between them. CDR3 in amino acids: CASSFDPEQYF. CDR3 in DNA: TGTGCCAGCAGCTTTGACCCTGAGCAGTACTTC.

This clonotype was seen a few times. The gene calls are TRBV15 and TRBJ1-4; maybe TRBD1 (6 bases). Germline CDR1 is LNHNV and CDR2 is YYDKDF (reference sequence). This CDR3 spans 16 amino acids. Deletions cut 0 bases from V and 7 bases from J, with 15 bases between. The CDR3 reads CATSRDLSGGVEKLFF. The CDR3 region has the DNA TGTGCCACCAGCAGAGATCTGTCGGGGGGCGTTGAAAAACTGTTTTTT.

This clonotype was counted a single time. The rearrangement links TRBV6-4 to TRBJ1-5; tentatively, D is TRBD1 (5 bases). The CDR3 runs 12 residues. The germline V gene has CDR1 MRHNA and CDR2 SNTAGT. The V and J ends lost 9 bases and 6 bases respectively, with 12 bases between them. In DNA form, the CDR3 reads TGTGCCAGGGCGGACAACGGTCAGCCCCAGCATTTT. Amino acids: CARADNGQPQHF.